This T cell receptor (beta chain) was captured by sequencing in a study of Graves' ophthalmopathy and Graves' hyperthyroidism. General study findings and limits: Detected in blood as well were most expanded thyroid clonotypes with frequency above 0.001. This model predicted ophthalmopathy progression (sensitivity about 67%, specificity around 72%).

In regard to this clonotype: Its antigen is not identified.

RNA transcripts yielded amplified TCR beta CDR3 regions. Scientists carried out first-round RT-PCR using HTBI primers and then a second-round multiplex PCR. MiXCR, applied by TCRdb to the multiplex PCR reads, yields one record per CDR3 protein. The table lists 450,000 to 600,000 distinct CDR3 sequences, under 45% of them singletons. CDR3 length: 18 residues. The V gene's germline CDR1 is SGHTA and CDR2 FQGTGA. Each hyperthyroidism patient was newly diagnosed, with under 2 months' duration, and aged 18 to 65. Orbital computed tomography, thyroid ultrasound, TRAb, serum thyroxine and clinical symptoms formed the basis of diagnosis.

The TCR originated in an adult man with Graves' hyperthyroidism. The V and J genes are TRBV7-3 and TRBJ2-5; 10 positions agree with TRBD2. The last part of the DNA fits TRBJ2-1 better; the J call may be wrong. Specimen: peripheral blood or thyroid tissue (not recorded which). The CDR3, as DNA: TGTGCCAGCAGCTTAAAGGGCGGTGTCGGACTAGCGGCCAATGAGCAGTTCTTC. It yields the protein CASSLKGGVGLAANEQFF.